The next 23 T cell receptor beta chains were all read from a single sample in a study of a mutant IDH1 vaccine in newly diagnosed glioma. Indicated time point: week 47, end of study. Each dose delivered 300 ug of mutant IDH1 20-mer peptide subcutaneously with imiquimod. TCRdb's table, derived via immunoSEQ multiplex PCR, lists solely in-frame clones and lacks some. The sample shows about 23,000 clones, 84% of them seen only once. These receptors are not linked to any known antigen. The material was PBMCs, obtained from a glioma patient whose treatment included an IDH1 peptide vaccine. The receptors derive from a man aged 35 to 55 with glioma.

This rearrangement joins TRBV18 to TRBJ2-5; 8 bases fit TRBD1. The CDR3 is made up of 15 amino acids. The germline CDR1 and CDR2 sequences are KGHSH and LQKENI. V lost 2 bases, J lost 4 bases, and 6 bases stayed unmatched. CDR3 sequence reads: CASSPGQGNPETQYF. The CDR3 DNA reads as TGTGCCAGCTCACCAGGACAGGGTAATCCAGAGACCCAGTACTTC.

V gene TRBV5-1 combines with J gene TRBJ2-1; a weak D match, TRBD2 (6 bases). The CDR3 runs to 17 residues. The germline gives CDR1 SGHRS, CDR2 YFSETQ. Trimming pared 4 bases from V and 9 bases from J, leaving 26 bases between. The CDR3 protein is CASSHRPGARIGFEQFF. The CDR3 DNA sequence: TGCGCCAGCAGCCACAGGCCGGGAGCCCGGATTGGATTTGAGCAGTTCTTC.

CDR3 in amino acids: CASSHPGQGGRAQYF. DNA of the CDR3: TGTGCCAGCAGTCATCCGGGACAGGGAGGGAGAGCCCAGTACTTC. The chain employs TRBV2 and TRBJ2-5, with 9 positions matching TRBD1. V trimming: 5 bases; J trimming: 9 bases; junction bases outside the gene matches: 13. The CDR3 extends over 15 amino acids. Germline V lookup: CDR1 SNHLY, CDR2 FYNNEI.

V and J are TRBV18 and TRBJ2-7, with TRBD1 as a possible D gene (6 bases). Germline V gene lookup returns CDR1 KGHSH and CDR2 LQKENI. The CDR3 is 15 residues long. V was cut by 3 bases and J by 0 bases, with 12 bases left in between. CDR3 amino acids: CASSPGTGLSYEQYF. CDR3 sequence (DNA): TGTGCCAGCTCACCTGGAACAGGGCTCTCCTACGAGCAGTACTTC.

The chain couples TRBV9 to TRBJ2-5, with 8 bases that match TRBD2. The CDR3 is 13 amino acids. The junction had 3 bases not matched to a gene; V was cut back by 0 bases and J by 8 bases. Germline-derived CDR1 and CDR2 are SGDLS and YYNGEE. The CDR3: CASSVGREATQYF. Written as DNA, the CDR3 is TGTGCCAGCAGCGTAGGGCGGGAGGCAACCCAGTACTTC.

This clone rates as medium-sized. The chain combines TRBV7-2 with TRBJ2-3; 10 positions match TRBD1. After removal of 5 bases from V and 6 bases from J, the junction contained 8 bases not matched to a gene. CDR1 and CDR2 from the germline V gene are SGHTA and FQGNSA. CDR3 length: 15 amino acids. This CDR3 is CASSPKTGGRDTQYF. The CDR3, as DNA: TGTGCCAGCAGCCCAAAGACAGGGGGCAGGGATACGCAGTATTTT.

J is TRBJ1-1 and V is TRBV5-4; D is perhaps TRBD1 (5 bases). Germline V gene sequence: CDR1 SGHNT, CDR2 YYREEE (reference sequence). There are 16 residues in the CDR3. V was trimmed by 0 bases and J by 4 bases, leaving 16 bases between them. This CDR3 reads CASSLGWKGGGTEAFF. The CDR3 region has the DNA TGTGCCAGCAGCTTGGGGTGGAAAGGCGGGGGCACTGAAGCTTTCTTT.

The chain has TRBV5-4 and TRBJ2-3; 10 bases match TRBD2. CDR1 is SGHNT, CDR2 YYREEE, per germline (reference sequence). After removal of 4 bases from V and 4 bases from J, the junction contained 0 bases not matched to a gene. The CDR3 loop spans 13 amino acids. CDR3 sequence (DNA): TGTGCCAGCAGCACTAGCGGGGCAGATACGCAGTATTTT. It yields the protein CASSTSGADTQYF.

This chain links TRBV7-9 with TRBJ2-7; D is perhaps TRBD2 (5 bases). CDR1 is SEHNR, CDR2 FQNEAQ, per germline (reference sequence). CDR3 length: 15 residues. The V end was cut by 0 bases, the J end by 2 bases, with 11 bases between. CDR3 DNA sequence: TGTGCCAGCAGCTTAGCGACTTACGGGGCCTACGAGCAGTACTTC. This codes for CASSLATYGAYEQYF. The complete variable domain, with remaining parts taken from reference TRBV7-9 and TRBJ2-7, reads DTGVSQNPRHKITKRGQNVTFRCDPISEHNRLYWYRQTLGQGPEFLTYFQNEAQLEKSRLLSDRFSAERPKGSFSTLEIQRTEQGDSAMYLCASSLATYGAYEQYFGPGTRLTVT.

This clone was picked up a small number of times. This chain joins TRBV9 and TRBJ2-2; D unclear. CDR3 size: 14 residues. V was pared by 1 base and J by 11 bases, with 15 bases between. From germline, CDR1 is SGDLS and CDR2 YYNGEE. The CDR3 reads CASSVIGTDAELFF. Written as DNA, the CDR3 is TGTGCCAGCAGCGTAATTGGCACGGACGCTGAGCTGTTTTTT.

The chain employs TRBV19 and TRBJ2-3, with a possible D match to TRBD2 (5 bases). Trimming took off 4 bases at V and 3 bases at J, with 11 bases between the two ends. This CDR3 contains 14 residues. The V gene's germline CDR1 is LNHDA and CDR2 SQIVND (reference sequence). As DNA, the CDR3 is TGTGCCAGTAGTACTAGCTGGGGAACAGATACGCAGTATTTT. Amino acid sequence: CASSTSWGTDTQYF.

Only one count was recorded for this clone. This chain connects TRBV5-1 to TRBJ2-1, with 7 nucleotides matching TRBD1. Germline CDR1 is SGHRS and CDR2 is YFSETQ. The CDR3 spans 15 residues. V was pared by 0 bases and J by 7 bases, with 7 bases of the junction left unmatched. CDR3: CASSLEQGVSNEQFF. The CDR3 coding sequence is TGCGCCAGCAGCTTGGAGCAGGGGGTCAGTAATGAGCAGTTCTTC. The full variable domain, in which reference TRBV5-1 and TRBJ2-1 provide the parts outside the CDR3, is KAGVTQTPRYLIKTRGQQVTLSCSPISGHRSVSWYQQTPGQGLQFLFEYFSETQRNKGNFPGRFSGRQFSNSRSEMNVSTLELGDSALYLCASSLEQGVSNEQFFGPGTRLTVL.

CDR3 protein: CVGANTDTQYF. CDR3 nucleotide sequence: TGCGTGGGAGCTAACACAGATACGCAGTATTTT. J is TRBJ2-3 and V is TRBV20-1; possibly TRBD2 for D (5 bases). Germline lookup yields CDR1 DFQATT and CDR2 SNEGSKA (reference sequence). The CDR3 totals 11 residues.

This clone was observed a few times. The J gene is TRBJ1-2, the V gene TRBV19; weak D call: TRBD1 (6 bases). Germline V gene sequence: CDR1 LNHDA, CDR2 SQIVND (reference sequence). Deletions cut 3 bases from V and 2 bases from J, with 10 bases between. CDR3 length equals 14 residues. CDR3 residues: CASSMWTVNYGYTF. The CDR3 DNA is TGTGCCAGTAGTATGTGGACAGTGAACTATGGCTACACCTTC.

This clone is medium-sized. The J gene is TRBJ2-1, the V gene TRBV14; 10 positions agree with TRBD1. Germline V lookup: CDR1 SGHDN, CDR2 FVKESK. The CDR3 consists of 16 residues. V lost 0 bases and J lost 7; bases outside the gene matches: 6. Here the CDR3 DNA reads TGTGCCAGCAGCCAAGATTGGGGACAGGGGATTAATGAGCAGTTCTTC. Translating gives CASSQDWGQGINEQFF.

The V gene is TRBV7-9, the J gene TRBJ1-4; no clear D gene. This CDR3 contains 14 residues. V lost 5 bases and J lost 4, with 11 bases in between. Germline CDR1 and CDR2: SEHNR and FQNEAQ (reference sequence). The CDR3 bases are TGTGCCAGCAGCCCCTGGACCATTAATGAAAAACTGTTTTTT. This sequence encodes CASSPWTINEKLFF.

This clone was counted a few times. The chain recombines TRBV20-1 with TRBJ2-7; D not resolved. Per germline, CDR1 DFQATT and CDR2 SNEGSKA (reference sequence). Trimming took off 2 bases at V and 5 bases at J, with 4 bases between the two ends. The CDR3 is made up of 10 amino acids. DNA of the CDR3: TGCAGTGCTAGACGGGACGAGCAGTACTTC. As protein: CSARRDEQYF.

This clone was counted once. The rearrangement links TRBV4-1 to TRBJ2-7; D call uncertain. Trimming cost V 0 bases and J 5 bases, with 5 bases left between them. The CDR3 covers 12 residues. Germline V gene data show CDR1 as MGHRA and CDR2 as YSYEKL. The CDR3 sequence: CASSQERDEQYF. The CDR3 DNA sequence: TGCGCCAGCAGCCAAGAACGGGACGAGCAGTACTTC.

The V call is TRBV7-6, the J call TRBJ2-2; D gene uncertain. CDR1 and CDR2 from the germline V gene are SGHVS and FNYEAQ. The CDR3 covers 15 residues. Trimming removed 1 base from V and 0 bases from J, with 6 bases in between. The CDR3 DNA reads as TGTGCCAGCAGCTTAGGCTACCCGAACACCGGGGAGCTGTTTTTT. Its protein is CASSLGYPNTGELFF.

This CDR3 reads CASSASYLIDEQYF. The CDR3 DNA follows: TGCGCCAGCAGTGCTAGCTACCTTATAGACGAGCAGTACTTC. This chain links TRBV10-2 with TRBJ2-7; possible D gene TRBD2, 5 bases. V was shortened by 4 bases and J by 5 bases, with 15 bases between the two germline ends. Per germline, CDR1 WSHSY and CDR2 SAAADI. CDR3 length equals 14 residues.

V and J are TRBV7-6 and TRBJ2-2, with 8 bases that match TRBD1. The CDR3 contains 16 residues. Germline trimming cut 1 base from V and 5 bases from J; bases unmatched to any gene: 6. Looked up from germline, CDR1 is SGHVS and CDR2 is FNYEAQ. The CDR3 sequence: CASSLVARGQTGELFF. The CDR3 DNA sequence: TGTGCCAGCAGCTTAGTGGCCAGGGGGCAAACCGGGGAGCTGTTTTTT.

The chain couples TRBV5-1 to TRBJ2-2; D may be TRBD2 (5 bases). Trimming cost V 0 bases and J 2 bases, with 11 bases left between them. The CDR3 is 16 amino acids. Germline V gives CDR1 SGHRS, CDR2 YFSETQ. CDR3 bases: TGCGCCAGCAGCTTGGCTGGCAGACTAAACACCGGGGAGCTGTTTTTT. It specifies CASSLAGRLNTGELFF.

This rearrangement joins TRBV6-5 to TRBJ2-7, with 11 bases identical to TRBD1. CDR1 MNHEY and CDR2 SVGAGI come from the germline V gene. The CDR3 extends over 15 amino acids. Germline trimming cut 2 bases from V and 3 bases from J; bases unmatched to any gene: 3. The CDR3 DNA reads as TGTGCCAGCAGTTACACGGGACAGGGGGTCTACGAGCAGTACTTC. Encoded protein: CASSYTGQGVYEQYF.